This TCR beta chain was identified during a study of cytomegalovirus exposure and HLA in healthy donors. The study, taken as a whole, reports: Within an earlier analysis, most TCR beta V segments proved productive either about 87% or about 30% of the time. High specificity and sensitivity for cytomegalovirus status were reported for the classifier. In a later analysis, compared with equally common non-associated chains, HLA-associated beta chains were more expanded.

60 Vbeta and 13 Jbeta primers were used in PCR. Produced via immunoSEQ multiplex PCR; TCRdb's table is partial and in-frame only. The specimen's table records approximately 120,000 clones. Turning to this clone: The antigen is not known.

This CDR3 is 15 amino acids long. Per germline, CDR1 SGHTA and CDR2 FQGTGA. The specimen was PBMCs. This clonotype originated in a man in his thirties or forties in good health and CMV-seronegative. J is TRBJ2-5 and V is TRBV7-3; 11 bases align to TRBD1. The J call may be in error: the DNA end matches TRBJ2-7 better. DNA of the CDR3: TGTGCCAGCAGCTTAATGGGACAGGGGGTATACGAGCAGTACTTC. Protein sequence: CASSLMGQGVYEQYF.